This TCR beta chain comes out of a study of monozygotic twins with inflammatory bowel disease. This CDR3 is 14 amino acids long. Germline V lookup: CDR1 SGHTA, CDR2 FQGNSA. Whole-study results and caveats: There was no support for any single strong signal or clonotype associated with IBD.

For every sample, eight separate reactions were used to make cDNA. From the 5' RACE reads, TCRdb lists one entry per CDR3 protein and no DNA. Its clone listing holds fewer than 550,000 distinct CDR3 sequences. With respect to this clonotype: Antigen: not known.

Sequencing input: blood. The receptor was derived from a human donor with ulcerative colitis or Crohn's disease, or a healthy co-twin of an affected twin (not recorded which). J is TRBJ2-7 and V is TRBV7-2; TCRdb's D call, TRBD1, is unchecked because there is no DNA. The CDR3 spells CASSSPWQRTEQYF.